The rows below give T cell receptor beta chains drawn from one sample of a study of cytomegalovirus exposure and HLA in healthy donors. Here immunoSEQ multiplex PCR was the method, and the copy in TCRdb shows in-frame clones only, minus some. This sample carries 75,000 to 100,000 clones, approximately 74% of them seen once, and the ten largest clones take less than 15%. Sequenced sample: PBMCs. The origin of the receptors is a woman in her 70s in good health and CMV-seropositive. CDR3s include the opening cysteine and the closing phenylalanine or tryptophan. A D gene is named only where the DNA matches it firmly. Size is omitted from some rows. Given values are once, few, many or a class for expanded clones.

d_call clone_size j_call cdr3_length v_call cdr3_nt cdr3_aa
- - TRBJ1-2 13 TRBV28 TGTGCCAGCAGCTACGGGACTAACTATGGCTACACCTTC CASSYGTNYGYTF
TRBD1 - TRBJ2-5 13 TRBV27 TGTGCCAGCAGTCCCCGACAGGGCGAGACCCAGTACTTC CASSPRQGETQYF
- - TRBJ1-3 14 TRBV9 TGTGCCAGCAGCGTGTCGGGTACCGGAAACACCATATATTTT CASSVSGTGNTIYF
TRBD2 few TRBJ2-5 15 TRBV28 TGTGCCAGCATGTCTAGCGGGGGGCGGAGGGAGACCCAGTACTTC CASMSSGGRRETQYF
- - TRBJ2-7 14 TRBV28 TGTGCCAGCAGTTTAATGGGGGGTAGGTACGAGCAGTACTTC CASSLMGGRYEQYF
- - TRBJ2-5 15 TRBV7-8 TGTGCCAGCAGCCCCAGGTTCGGGGTTACGGAGACCCAGTACTTC CASSPRFGVTETQYF
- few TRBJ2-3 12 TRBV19 TGTGCCAGTAGTATAGTCGCAGATACGCAGTATTTT CASSIVADTQYF
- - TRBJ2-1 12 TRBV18 TGTGCCAGCTCTACCGGGTCGAATGAGCAGTTCTTC CASSTGSNEQFF
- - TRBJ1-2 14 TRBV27 TGTGCCAGCAGTTTAGGTGCAGGGTTGGGTGGCTACACCTTC CASSLGAGLGGYTF
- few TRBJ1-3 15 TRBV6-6 TGTGCCAGCAGTTACTCGGAGACAGGTGGAAACACCATATATTTT CASSYSETGGNTIYF
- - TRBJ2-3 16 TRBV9 TGTGCCAGCAGCGTCAGTTCTAGCGCCCACACAGATACGCAGTATTTT CASSVSSSAHTDTQYF
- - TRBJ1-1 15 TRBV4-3 TGCGCCAGCAGCCACTCACAGGTCAGGGGCACTGAAGCTTTCTTT CASSHSQVRGTEAFF
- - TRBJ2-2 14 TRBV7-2 TGTGCCAGCAGCCAGGGACAAAACACCGGGGAGCTGTTTTTT CASSQGQNTGELFF
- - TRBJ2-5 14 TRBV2 TGTGCCAGCGATGGGGGAGGACGGCAAGAGACCCAGTACTTC CASDGGGRQETQYF
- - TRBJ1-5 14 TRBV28 TGTGCCAGCAAATCAGGAGGTTACAATCAGCCCCAGCATTTT CASKSGGYNQPQHF
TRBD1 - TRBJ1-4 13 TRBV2 TGTGCCAGCATCGGGACAGGGAATGAAAAACTGTTTTTT CASIGTGNEKLFF
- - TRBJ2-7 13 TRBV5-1 TGCGCCAGCAGCTTTCAGGCCTCCTACGAGCAGTACTTC CASSFQASYEQYF
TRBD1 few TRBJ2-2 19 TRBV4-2 TGTGCCAGCAGCAAAGGACAGCTTACAGGGGGTGGGCTACTCGGGGAGCTGTTTTTT CASSKGQLTGGGLLGELFF
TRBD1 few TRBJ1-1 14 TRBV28 TGTGCCAGCGGTCGAAGGGACAGGGACACTGAAGCTTTCTTT CASGRRDRDTEAFF
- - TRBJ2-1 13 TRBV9 TGTGCCAGCAGCGTAGGTGTGGAGAATGAGCAGTTCTTC CASSVGVENEQFF
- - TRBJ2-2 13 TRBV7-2 TGTGCCAGCAGCTTTGAAGGGGCCGGGGAGCTGTTTTTT CASSFEGAGELFF
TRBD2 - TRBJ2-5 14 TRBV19 TGTGCCAGTAGTATAGGACTAGCGGGAGAGACCCAGTACTTC CASSIGLAGETQYF
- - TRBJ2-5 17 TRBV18 TGTGCCAGCTCAGCTGCTCCCCTTTCGGGGAGGCAAGAGACCCAGTACTTC CASSAAPLSGRQETQYF
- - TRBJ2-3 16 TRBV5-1 TGCGCCAGCAGCTTGTTGGCCCAGACTGCCCAAGATACGCAGTATTTT CASSLLAQTAQDTQYF
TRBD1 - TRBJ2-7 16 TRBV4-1 TGCGCCAGCAGCCAAGACCCGACAGGGGGCTGGGGCGAGCAGTACTTC CASSQDPTGGWGEQYF
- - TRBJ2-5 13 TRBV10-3 TGTGCCACCGTCCCGGGACATGGGGAGACCCAGTACTTC CATVPGHGETQYF
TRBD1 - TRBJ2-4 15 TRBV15 TGTGCCACCAGCAGAGCGGGGACAGGATTAAACATTCAGTACTTC CATSRAGTGLNIQYF
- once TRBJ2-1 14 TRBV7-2 TGTGCCAGCAGGCCCTCGACTAGGCCCAATGAGCAGTTCTTC CASRPSTRPNEQFF